One TCR beta chain is described in this entry. What it binds is not known. These data originate in a study of shared clonotypes between healthy human individuals. The protocol was immunoSEQ multiplex PCR, while the TCRdb copy is restricted to in-frame clones and leaves out a portion. The sample consists of more than 2 million clones, just under 95% of them appearing once. Study-wide findings and caveats: About 5% of naive CD4 clonotypes were shared across a few donors. Generally, estimated richness proved larger in naive subsets than it did in memory subsets.

Terminally differentiated effector memory CD45RA+ cells were left out of the naive CD8 fraction, which was CD45RO-negative and positively selected for CCR7. This CDR3 contains 15 residues. With V trimmed by 5 bases and J by 3 bases, 9 bases remained unmatched. Looked up from germline, CDR1 is PRHDT and CDR2 is FYEKMQ (reference sequence). What was sequenced was naive CD8+ T cells sorted from blood. The chain is built from TRBV13 and TRBJ1-2; 7 nucleotides line up with TRBD1. The sequence was collected from a man aged 18 to 35 in good health. The CDR3 DNA sequence: TGTGCCAGCAGCCTAAGGGACAGCTTTTACTATGGCTACACCTTC. As protein: CASSLRDSFYYGYTF.